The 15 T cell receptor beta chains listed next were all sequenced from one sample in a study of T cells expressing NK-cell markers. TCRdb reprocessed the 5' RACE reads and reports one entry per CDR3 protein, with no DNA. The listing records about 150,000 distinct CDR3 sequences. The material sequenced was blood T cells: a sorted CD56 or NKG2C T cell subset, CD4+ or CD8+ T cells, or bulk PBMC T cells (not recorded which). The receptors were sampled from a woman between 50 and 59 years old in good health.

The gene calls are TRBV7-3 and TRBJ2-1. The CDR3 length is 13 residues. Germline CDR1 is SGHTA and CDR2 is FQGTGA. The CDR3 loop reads CASSHEPGGEQFF.

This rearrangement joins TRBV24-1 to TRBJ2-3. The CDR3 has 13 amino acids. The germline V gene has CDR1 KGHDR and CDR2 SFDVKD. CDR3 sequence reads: CATSDLTGDTQYF.

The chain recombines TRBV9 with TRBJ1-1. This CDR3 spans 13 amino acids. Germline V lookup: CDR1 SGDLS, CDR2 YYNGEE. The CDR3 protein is CASSVGLTTEAFF.

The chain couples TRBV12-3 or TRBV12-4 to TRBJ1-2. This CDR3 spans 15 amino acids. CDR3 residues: CASSLSLIRRYGYTF.

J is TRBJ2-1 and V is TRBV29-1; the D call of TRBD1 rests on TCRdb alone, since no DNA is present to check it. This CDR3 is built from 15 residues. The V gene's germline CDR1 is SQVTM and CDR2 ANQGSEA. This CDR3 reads CSVAAGATMYNEQFF.

CDR3 loop: CAISELEEQYF. The chain couples TRBV10-3 to TRBJ2-7. From germline, CDR1 is ENHRY and CDR2 SYGVKD. This CDR3 contains 11 residues.

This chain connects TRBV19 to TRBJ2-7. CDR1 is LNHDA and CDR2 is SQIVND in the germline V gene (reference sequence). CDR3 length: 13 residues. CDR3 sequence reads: CASSMFPSYEQYF.

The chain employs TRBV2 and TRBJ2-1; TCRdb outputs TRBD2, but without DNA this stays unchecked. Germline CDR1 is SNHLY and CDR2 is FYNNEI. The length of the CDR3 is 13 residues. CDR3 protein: CASQGLAGNEQFF.

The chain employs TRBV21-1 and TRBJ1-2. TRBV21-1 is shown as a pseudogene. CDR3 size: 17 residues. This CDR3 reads CASSKGGGTPANYGYTF.

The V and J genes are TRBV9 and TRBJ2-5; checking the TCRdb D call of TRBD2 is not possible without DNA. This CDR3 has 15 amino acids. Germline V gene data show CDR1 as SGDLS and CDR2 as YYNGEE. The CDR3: CASSVEREGLETQYF.

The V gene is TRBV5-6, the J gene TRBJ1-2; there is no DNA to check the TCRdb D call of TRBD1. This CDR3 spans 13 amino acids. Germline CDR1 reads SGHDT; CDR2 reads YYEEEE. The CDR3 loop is CASSQTGEPGYTF.

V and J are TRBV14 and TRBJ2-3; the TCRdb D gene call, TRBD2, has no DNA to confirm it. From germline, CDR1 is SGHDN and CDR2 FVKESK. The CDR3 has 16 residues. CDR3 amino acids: CASSQDPGLPTDTQYF.

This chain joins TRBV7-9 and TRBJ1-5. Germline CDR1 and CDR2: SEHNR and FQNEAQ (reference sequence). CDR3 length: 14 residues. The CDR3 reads CASSLDGRNQPQHF.

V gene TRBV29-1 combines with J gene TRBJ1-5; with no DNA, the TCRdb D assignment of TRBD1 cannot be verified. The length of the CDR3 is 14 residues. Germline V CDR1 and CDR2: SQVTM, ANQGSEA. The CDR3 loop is CSASQGDSNQPQHF.

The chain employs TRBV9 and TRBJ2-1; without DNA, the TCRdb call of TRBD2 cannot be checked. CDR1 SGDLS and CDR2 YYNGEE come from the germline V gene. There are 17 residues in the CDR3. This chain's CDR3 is CASSVPRLGEERDEQFF.